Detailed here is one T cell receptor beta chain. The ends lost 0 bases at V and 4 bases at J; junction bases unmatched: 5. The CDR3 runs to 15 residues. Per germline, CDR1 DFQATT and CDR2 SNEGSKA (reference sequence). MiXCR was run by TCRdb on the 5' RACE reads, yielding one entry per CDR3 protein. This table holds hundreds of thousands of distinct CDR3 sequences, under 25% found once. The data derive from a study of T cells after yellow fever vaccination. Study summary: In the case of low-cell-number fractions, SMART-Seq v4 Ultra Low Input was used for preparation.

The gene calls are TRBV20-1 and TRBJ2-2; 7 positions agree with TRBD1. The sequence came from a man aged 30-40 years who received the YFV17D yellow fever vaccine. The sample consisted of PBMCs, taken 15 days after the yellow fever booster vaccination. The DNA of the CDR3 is TGCAGTGCTAGAGATCCACAGGGGTCCACCGGGGAGCTGTTTTTT. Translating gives CSARDPQGSTGELFF.